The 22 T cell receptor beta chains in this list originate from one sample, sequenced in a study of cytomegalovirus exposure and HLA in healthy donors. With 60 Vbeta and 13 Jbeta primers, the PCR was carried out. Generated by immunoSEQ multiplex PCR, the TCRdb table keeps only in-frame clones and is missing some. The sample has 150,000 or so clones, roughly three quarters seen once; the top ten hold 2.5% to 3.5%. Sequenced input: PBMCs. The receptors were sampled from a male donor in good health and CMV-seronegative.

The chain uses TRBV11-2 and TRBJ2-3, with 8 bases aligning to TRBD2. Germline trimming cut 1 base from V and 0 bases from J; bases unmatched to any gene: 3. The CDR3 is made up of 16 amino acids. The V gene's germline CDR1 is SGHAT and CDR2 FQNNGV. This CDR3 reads CASSLASGGSTDTQYF. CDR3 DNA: TGTGCCAGCAGCTTAGCAAGCGGGGGAAGCACAGATACGCAGTATTTT.

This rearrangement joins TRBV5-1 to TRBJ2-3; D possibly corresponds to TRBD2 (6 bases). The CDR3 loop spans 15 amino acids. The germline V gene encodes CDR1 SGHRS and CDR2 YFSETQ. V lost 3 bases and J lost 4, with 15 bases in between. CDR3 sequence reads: CASSYGGLEADTQYF. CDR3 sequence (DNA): TGCGCCAGCAGCTACGGGGGATTGGAGGCAGATACGCAGTATTTT.

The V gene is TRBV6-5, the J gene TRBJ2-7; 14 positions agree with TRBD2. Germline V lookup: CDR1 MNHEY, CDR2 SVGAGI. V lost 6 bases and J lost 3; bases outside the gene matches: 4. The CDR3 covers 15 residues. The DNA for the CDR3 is TGTGCCAGCAGCGGACTAGCGGGAGGCTTCTACGAGCAGTACTTC. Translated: CASSGLAGGFYEQYF.

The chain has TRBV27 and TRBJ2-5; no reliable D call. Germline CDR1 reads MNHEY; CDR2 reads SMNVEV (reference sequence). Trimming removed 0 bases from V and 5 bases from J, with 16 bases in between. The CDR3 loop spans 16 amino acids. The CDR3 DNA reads TGTGCCAGCAGTTTATCGCGGATTGCGAATGGGGAGACCCAGTACTTC. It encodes CASSLSRIANGETQYF.

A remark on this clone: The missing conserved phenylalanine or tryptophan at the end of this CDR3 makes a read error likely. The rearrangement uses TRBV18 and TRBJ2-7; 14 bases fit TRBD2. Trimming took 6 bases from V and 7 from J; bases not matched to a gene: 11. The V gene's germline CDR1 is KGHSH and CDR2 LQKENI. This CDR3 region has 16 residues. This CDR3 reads CASSGPGLAGGYEQYL. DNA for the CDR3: TGTGCCAGCTCCGGACCCGGACTAGCGGGAGGTTATGAGCAGTACCTC.

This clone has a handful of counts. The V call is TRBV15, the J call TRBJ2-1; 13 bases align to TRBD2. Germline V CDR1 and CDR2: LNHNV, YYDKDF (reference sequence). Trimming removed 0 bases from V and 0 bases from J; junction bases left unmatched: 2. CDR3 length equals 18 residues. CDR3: CATSRDRTSGSSYNEQFF. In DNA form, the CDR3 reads TGTGCCACCAGCAGAGATCGGACTAGCGGGAGCTCCTACAATGAGCAGTTCTTC. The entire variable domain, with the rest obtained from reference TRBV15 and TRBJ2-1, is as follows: DAMVIQNPRYQVTQFGKPVTLSCSQTLNHNVMYWYQQKSSQAPKLLFHYYDKDFNNEADTPDNFQSRRPNTSFCFLDIRSPGLGDTAMYLCATSRDRTSGSSYNEQFFGPGTRLTVL.

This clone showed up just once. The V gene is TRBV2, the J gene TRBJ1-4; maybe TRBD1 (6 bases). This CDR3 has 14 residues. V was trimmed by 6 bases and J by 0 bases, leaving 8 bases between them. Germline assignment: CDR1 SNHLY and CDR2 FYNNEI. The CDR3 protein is CASRQGATNEKLFF. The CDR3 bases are TGTGCCAGCAGACAGGGTGCAACTAATGAAAAACTGTTTTTT.

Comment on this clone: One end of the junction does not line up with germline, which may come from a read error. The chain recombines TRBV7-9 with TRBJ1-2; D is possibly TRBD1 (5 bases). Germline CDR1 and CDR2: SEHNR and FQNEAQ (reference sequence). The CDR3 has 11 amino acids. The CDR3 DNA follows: TGTTCCAGCAGCTTAGAGGGGAGCTACACCTTC. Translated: CSSSLEGSYTF.

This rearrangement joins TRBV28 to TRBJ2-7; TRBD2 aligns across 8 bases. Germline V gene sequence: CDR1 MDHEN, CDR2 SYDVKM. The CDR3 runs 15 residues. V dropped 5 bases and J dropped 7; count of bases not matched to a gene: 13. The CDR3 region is CASSRPAGLEGEQYF. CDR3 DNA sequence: TGTGCCAGCAGTCGACCCGCGGGACTAGAGGGTGAGCAGTACTTC. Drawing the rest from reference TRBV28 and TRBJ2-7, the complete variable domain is DVKVTQSSRYLVKRTGEKVFLECVQDMDHENMFWYRQDPGLGLRLIYFSYDVKMKEKGDIPEGYSVSREKKERFSLILESASTNQTSMYLCASSRPAGLEGEQYFGPGTRLTVT.

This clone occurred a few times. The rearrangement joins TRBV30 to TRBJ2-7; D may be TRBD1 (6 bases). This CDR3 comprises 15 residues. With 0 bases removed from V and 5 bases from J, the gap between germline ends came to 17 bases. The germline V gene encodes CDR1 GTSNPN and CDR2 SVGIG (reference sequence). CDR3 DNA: TGTGCCTGGAGTGTACGCAGGGGAGTTCTCAACGAGCAGTACTTC. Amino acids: CAWSVRRGVLNEQYF.

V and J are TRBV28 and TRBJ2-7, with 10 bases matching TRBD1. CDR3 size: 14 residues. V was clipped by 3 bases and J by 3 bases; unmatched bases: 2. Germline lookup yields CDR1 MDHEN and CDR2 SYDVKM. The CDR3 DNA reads TGTGCCAGCAGTTTCTGGGACAGGGGCTACGAGCAGTACTTC. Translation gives CASSFWDRGYEQYF.

The CDR3 DNA sequence: TGTGCCAGCAGTTTTACTAGCGGTACCTACGAGCAGTACTTC. Its protein product is CASSFTSGTYEQYF. This chain connects TRBV28 to TRBJ2-7; 8 nucleotides agree with TRBD2. The length of the CDR3 is 14 residues. J was trimmed by 2 bases and V by 3 bases; bases with no gene match: 3. Germline V lookup: CDR1 MDHEN, CDR2 SYDVKM.

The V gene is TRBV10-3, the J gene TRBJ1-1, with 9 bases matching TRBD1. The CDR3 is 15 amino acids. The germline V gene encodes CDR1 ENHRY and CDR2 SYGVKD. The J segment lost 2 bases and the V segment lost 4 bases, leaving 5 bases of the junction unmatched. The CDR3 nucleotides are TGTGCCATCAGTGTGGAACAGGGGGCTAACACTGAAGCTTTCTTT. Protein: CAISVEQGANTEAFF.

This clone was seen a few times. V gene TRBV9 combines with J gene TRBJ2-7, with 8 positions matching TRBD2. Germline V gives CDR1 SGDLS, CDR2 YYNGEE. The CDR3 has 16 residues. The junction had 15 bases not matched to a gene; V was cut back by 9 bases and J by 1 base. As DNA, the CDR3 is TGTGCCAACACCTCAAAGTCGGGAGGGACTTCCTACGAGCAGTACTTC. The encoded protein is CANTSKSGGTSYEQYF.

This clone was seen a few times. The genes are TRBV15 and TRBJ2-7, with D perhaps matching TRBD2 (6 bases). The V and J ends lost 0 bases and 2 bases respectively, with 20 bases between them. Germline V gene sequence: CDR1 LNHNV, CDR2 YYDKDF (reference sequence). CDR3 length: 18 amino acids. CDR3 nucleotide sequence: TGTGCCACCAGCAGAGATCGGGGGAGCGGGTCCACAACCTACGAGCAGTACTTC. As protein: CATSRDRGSGSTTYEQYF.

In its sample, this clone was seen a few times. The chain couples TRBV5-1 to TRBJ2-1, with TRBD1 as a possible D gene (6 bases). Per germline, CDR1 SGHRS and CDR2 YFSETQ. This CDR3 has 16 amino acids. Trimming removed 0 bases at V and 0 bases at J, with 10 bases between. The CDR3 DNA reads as TGCGCCAGCAGCTTGGCCGGACAGAGCTCCTACAATGAGCAGTTCTTC. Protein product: CASSLAGQSSYNEQFF.

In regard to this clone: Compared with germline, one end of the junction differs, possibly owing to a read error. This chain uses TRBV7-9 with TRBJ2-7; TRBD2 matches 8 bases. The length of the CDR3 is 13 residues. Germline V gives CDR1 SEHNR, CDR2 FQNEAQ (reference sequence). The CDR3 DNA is TGTTCCAGCAGCCGAGCGGGAGCCTACGAGCAGTACTTC. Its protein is CSSSRAGAYEQYF.

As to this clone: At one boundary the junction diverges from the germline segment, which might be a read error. The CDR3 bases are TGTTCCAGCAGCTTAGACATCAACACCGGGGAGCTGTTTTTT. Amino acids: CSSSLDINTGELFF. The rearrangement uses TRBV7-9 and TRBJ2-2; no clear D. CDR3 length equals 14 residues. Germline V gene lookup returns CDR1 SEHNR and CDR2 FQNEAQ (reference sequence).

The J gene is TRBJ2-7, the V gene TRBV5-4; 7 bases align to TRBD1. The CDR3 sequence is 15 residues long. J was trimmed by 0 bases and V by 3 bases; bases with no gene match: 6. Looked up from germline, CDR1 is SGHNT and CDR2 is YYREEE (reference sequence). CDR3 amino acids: CASSSGQTTSYEQYF. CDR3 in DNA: TGTGCCAGCAGCTCGGGACAGACTACCTCCTACGAGCAGTACTTC.

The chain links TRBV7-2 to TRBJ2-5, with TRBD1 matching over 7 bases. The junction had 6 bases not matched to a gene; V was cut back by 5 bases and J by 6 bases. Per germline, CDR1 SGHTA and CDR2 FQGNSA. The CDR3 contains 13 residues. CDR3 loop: CASSAGTAKTQYF. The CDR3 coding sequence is TGTGCCAGCAGCGCCGGGACAGCAAAGACCCAGTACTTC. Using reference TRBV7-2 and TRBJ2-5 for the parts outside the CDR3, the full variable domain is GAGVSQSPSNKVTEKGKDVELRCDPISGHTALYWYRQSLGQGLEFLIYFQGNSAPDKSGLPSDRFSAERTGGSVSTLTIQRTQQEDSAVYLCASSAGTAKTQYFGPGTRLLVL.

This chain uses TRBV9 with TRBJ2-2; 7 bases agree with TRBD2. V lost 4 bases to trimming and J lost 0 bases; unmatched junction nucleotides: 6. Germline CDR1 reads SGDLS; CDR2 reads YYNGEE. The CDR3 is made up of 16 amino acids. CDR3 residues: CASSQRGDSNTGELFF. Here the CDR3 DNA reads TGTGCCAGCAGCCAACGGGGGGATTCGAACACCGGGGAGCTGTTTTTT.

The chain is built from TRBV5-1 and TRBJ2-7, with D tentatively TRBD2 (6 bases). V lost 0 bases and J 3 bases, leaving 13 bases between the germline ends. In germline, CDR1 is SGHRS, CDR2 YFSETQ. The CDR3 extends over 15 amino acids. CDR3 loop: CASSLVGGYSYEQYF. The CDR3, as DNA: TGCGCCAGCAGCTTGGTAGGAGGGTACAGCTACGAGCAGTACTTC.